This TCR beta chain comes out of a study of cytomegalovirus exposure and HLA in healthy donors. Points from the study as a whole: In a later analysis, several top co-occurrence clusters appeared linked to parvovirus B19, influenza, CMV and Epstein-Barr virus. As a later analysis showed, a missense DCLRE1C variant was linked to trimming of TCR beta V- and J-genes. The dataset shows that most TCR sequences were rare, while some public TCRs occurred in many donors.

The PCR employed 60 Vbeta primers together with 13 Jbeta primers. This table comes from immunoSEQ multiplex PCR, and its TCRdb copy is limited to in-frame clones, with some not included. Seen here are about 160,000 clones, approximately 67% observed once, and the top ten hold just under 4.5%. A remark on this clone: Its specificity is not known. The sample carries other DNA sequences with the same CDR3.

Germline V gene sequence: CDR1 MGHDK, CDR2 SYGVNS. The trim removed 3 bases at V and 5 bases at J, leaving 4 bases unmatched. The CDR3 covers 14 residues. This clonotype was sampled from a woman aged 18-30 years in good health and CMV-seropositive. The rearrangement joins TRBV25-1 to TRBJ1-5, with TRBD1 matching 7 bases. The sample taken for sequencing was PBMCs. CDR3 loop: CASSERQGDQPQHF. CDR3 nucleotides: TGTGCCAGCAGTGAGAGGCAGGGGGATCAGCCCCAGCATTTT.